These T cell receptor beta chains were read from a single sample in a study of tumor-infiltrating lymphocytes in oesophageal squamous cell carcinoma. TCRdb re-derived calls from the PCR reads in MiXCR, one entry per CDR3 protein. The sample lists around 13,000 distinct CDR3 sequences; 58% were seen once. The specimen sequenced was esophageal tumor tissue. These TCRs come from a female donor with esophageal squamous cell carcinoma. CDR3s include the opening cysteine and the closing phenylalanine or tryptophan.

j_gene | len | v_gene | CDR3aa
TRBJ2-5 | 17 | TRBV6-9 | CASSYRLSAQSKETQYF
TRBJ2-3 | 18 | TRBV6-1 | CASSEAIQETDTTDTQYF
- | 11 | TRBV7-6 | CASSPGGEQYF
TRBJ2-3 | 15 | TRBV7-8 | CASSLGEGIGFTQYF
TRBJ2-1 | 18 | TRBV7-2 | CASSLAGTSGSVMYEQYF
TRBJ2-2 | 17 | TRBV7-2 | CASSLGGQLRGTGELFF
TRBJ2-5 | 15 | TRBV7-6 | CASSLGFGKGETQYF
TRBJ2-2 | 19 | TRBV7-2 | CASSAGLAGGKPNTGELFF
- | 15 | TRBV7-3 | CASSKGQGAYNEQFF
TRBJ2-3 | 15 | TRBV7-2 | CASSLSLGRPDTQYF
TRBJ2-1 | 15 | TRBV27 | CASSPRLAGSNERFF
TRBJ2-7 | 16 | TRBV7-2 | CASSLIAGDTTYEQYF
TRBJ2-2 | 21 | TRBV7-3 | CASSLSQIAGIAFANTGELFF
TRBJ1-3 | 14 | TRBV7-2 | CASTLAVGGNTIYF
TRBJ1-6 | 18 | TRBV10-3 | CAISVGLYGQTTGSPLHF
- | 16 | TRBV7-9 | CASSLAFRRSDNEQFF
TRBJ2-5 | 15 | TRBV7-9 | CASSLAGGLRGTQYF
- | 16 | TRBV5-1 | CASSDGVVPRSYEQYF
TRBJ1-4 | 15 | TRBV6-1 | CASTAETGTNEKLFF
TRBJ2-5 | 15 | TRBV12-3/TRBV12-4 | CASSPGQGIQETQYF
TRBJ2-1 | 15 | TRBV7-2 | CASSLLGGSYNEQFF
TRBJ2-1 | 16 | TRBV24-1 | CATSDLRQTPNNEQFF
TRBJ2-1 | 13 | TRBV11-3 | CASNSGGMDEQFF
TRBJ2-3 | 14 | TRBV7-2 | CASRPTGTSGRTSF
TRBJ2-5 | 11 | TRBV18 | CASSPQETQYF
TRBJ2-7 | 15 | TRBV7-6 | CASSLVAAGGDEQYF
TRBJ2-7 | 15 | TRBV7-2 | CASSRNSGRGYEQYF
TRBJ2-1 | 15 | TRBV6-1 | CASSEPGQGNNEQFF
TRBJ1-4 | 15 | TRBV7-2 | CASSSRLGGSEKLFF
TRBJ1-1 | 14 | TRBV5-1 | CASYERTGGTEAFF
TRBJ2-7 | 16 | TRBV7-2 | CASSARGLAPTYEQYF
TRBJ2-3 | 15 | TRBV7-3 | CASSKTGTITDTQYF